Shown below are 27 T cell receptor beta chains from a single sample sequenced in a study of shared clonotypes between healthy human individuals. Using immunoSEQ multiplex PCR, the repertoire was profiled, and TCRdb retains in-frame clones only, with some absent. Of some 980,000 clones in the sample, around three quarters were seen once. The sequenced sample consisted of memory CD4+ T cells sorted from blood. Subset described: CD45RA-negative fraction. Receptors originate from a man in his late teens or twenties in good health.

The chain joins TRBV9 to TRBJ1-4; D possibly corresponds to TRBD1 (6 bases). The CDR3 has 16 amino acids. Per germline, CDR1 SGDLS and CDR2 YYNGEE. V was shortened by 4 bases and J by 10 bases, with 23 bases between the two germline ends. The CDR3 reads CASSPREDRPMGKLFF. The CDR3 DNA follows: TGTGCCAGCAGCCCCCGAGAGGACAGACCGATGGGAAAACTGTTTTTT.

Here the CDR3 reads CASSQLTSRPGELFF. The CDR3 DNA follows: TGCGCCAGCAGCCAACTCACTAGTCGTCCCGGGGAGCTGTTTTTT. The J gene is TRBJ2-2, the V gene TRBV4-1; D might be TRBD2 (5 bases). Trimming shortened V by 2 bases and J by 6 bases, and 13 bases separated the two germline ends. Per germline, CDR1 MGHRA and CDR2 YSYEKL. There are 15 residues in the CDR3.

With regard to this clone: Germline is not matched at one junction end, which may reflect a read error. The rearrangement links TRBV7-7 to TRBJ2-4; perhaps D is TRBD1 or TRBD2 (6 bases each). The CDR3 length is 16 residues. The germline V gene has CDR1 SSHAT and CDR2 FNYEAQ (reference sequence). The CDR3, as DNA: TGTGCTAGCAGCTTAGCGCGGGACACCGGGGAGGACATTCAGTACTTC. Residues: CASSLARDTGEDIQYF.

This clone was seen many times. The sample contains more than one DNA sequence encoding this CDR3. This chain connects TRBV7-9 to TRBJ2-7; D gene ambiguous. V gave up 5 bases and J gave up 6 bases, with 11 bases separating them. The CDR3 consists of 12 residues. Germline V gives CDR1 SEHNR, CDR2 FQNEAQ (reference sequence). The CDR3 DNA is TGTGCCAGCAGCCCCACTTACACCGAGCAGTACTTC. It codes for CASSPTYTEQYF.

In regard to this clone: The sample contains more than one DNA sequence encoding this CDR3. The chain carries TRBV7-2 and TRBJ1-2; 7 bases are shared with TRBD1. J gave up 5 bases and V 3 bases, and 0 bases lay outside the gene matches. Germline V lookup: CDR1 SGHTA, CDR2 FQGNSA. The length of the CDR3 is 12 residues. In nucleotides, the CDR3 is TGTGCCAGCAGCTTGACAGGGTATGGCTACACCTTC. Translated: CASSLTGYGYTF.

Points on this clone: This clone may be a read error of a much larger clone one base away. The DNA of the CDR3 is TGTGTCAGCAGCTTGTGGCTAGCGGGGGGAACCACAGATACGCAGTATTTT. Translated, it gives CVSSLWLAGGTTDTQYF. The V call is TRBV5-4, the J call TRBJ2-3, with 11 nucleotides matching TRBD2. CDR1 is SGHNT and CDR2 is YYREEE in the germline V gene (reference sequence). There are 17 residues in the CDR3. Combining the CDR3 with reference TRBV5-4 and TRBJ2-3 gives the whole variable domain ETGVTQSPTHLIKTRGQQVTLRCSSQSGHNTVSWYQQALGQGPQFIFQYYREEENGRGNFPPRFSGLQFPNYSSELNVNALELDDSALYLCVSSLWLAGGTTDTQYFGPGTRLTVL.

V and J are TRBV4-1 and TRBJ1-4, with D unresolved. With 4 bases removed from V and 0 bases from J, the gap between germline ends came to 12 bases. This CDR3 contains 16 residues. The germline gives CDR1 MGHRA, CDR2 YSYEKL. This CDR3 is CASSRSQSATNEKLFF. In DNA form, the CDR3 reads TGCGCCAGCAGCCGCTCCCAGTCGGCAACTAATGAAAAACTGTTTTTT.

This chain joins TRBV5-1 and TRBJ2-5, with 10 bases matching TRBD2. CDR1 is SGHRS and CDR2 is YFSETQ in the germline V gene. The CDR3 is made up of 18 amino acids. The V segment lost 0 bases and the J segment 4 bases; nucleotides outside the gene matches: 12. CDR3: CASSLALLLAGEGETQYF. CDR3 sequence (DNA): TGCGCCAGCAGCTTGGCCCTCCTTCTAGCGGGAGAGGGAGAGACCCAGTACTTC. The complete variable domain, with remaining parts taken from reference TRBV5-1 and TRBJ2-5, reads KAGVTQTPRYLIKTRGQQVTLSCSPISGHRSVSWYQQTPGQGLQFLFEYFSETQRNKGNFPGRFSGRQFSNSRSEMNVSTLELGDSALYLCASSLALLLAGEGETQYFGPGTRLLVL.

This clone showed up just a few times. CDR3 nucleotide sequence: TGTGCCAGCAGTTTATTTGGCAGGGACCACGGCTACACCTTC. It translates to CASSLFGRDHGYTF. This rearrangement joins TRBV27 to TRBJ1-2, with a weak D call TRBD1 (5 bases). The germline V and J ends were trimmed by 1 base and 8 bases, with 14 bases remaining between them. There are 14 residues in the CDR3. The germline V gene encodes CDR1 MNHEY and CDR2 SMNVEV (reference sequence).

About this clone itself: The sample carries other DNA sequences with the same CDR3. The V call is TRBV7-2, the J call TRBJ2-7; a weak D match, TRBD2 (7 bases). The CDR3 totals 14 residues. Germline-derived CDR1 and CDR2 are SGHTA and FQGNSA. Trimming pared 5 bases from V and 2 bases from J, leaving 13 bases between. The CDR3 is CASSSLGGPYEQYF. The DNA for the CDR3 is TGTGCCAGCAGCAGCCTGGGGGGGCCCTACGAGCAGTACTTC. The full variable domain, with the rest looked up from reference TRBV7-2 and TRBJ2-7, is GAGVSQSPSNKVTEKGKDVELRCDPISGHTALYWYRQSLGQGLEFLIYFQGNSAPDKSGLPSDRFSAERTGGSVSTLTIQRTQQEDSAVYLCASSSLGGPYEQYFGPGTRLTVT.

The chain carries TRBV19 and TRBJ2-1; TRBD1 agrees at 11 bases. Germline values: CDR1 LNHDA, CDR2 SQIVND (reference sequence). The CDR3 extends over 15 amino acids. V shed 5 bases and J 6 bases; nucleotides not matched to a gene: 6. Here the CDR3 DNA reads TGTGCCAGTAGTCTCCGGGACAGGGGGGTCAATGAGCAGTTCTTC. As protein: CASSLRDRGVNEQFF.

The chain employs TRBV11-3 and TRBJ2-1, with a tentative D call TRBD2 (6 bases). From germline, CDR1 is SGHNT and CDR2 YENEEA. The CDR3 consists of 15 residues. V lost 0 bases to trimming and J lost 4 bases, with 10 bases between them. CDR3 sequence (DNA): TGTGCCAGCAGCTTAGACGGCGGGGCTTACAATGAGCAGTTCTTC. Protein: CASSLDGGAYNEQFF. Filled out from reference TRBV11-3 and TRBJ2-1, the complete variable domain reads EAGVVQSPRYKIIEKKQPVAFWCNPISGHNTLYWYLQNLGQGPELLIRYENEEAVDDSQLPKDRFSAERLKGVDSTLKIQPAELGDSAVYLCASSLDGGAYNEQFFGPGTRLTVL.

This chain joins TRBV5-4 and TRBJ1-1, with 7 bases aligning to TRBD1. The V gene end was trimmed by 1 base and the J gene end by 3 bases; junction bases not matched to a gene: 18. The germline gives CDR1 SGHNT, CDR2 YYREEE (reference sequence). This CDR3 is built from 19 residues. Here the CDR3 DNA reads TGTGCCAGCAGCTTGTTGTGGGGTCACAGGGGAGGATCGCACACTGAAGCTTTCTTT. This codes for CASSLLWGHRGGSHTEAFF. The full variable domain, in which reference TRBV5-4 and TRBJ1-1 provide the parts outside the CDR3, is ETGVTQSPTHLIKTRGQQVTLRCSSQSGHNTVSWYQQALGQGPQFIFQYYREEENGRGNFPPRFSGLQFPNYSSELNVNALELDDSALYLCASSLLWGHRGGSHTEAFFGQGTRLTVV.

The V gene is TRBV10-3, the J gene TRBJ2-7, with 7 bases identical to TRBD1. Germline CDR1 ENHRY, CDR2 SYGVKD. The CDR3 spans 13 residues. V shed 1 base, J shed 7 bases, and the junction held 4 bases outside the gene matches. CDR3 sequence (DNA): TGTGCCATCAGTGAGTTACAGGGACAGGAGCAGTACTTC. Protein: CAISELQGQEQYF.

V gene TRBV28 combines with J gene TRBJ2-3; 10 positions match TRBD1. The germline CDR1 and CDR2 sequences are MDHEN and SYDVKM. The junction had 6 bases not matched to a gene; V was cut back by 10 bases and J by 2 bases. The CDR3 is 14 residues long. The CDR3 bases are TGTGCCAACCGGGACAGGGGATACACAGATACGCAGTATTTT. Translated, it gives CANRDRGYTDTQYF. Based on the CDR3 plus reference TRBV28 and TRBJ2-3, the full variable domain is DVKVTQSSRYLVKRTGEKVFLECVQDMDHENMFWYRQDPGLGLRLIYFSYDVKMKEKGDIPEGYSVSREKKERFSLILESASTNQTSMYLCANRDRGYTDTQYFGPGTRLTVL.

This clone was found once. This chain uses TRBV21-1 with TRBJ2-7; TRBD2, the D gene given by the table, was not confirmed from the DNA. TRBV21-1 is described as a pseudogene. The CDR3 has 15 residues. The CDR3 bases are TGTGCCAGCAGCCGCGGGGCGTCTAACTCCTACGAGCAGTACTTC. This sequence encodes CASSRGASNSYEQYF.

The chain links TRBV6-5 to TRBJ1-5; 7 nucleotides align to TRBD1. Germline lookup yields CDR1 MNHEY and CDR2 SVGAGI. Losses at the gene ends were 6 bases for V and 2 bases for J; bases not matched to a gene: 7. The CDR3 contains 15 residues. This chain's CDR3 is CASRPQGQGNQPQHF. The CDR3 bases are TGTGCCAGCAGACCACAGGGGCAGGGCAATCAGCCCCAGCATTTT.

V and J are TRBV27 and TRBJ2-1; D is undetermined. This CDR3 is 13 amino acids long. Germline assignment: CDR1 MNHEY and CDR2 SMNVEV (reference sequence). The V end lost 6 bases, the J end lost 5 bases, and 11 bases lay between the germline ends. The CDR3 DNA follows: TGTGCCAGCAGCAGAGGTTCCCACAATGAGCAGTTCTTC. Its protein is CASSRGSHNEQFF.

The CDR3 here is CASGISVLSRGLHEQYF. CDR3 in DNA: TGCGCCAGCGGTATCAGCGTCCTCTCGAGGGGGCTCCACGAGCAGTACTTC. The chain is built from TRBV10-2 and TRBJ2-7; 7 nucleotides line up with TRBD1. This CDR3 contains 17 residues. CDR1 WSHSY and CDR2 SAAADI come from the germline V gene. Trimming removed 8 bases from V and 5 bases from J; junction bases left unmatched: 21.

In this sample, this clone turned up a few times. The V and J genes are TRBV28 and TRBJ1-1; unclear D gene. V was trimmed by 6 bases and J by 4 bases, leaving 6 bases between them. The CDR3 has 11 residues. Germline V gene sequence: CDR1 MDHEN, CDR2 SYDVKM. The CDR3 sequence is CASRGGTEAFF. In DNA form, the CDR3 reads TGTGCCAGCAGGGGCGGCACTGAAGCTTTCTTT.

The chain's CDR3 is CAGRGATNTEAFF. CDR3 DNA sequence: TGTGCCGGGCGGGGGGCGACGAACACTGAAGCTTTCTTT. The V call is TRBV7-9, the J call TRBJ1-1; a weak D match, TRBD1 (6 bases). With 11 bases removed from V and 1 base from J, the gap between germline ends came to 14 bases. This CDR3 has 13 residues. Germline V gene lookup returns CDR1 SEHNR and CDR2 FQNEAQ (reference sequence).

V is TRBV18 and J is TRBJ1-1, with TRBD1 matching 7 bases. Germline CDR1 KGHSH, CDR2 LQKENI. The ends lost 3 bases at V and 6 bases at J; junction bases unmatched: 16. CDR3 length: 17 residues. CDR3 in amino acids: CASSPYSLRQGGAEAFF. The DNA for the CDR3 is TGTGCCAGCTCACCCTACTCCCTTCGACAGGGAGGGGCTGAAGCTTTCTTT. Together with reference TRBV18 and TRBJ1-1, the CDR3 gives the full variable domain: NAGVMQNPRHLVRRRGQEARLRCSPMKGHSHVYWYRQLPEEGLKFMVYLQKENIIDESGMPKERFSAEFPKEGPSILRIQQVVRGDSAAYFCASSPYSLRQGGAEAFFGQGTRLTVV.

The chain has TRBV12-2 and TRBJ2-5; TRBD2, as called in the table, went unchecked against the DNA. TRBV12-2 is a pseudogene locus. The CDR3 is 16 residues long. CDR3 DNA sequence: TGTGCAAGTCGCCCGGGACTAGCGGGAGTCCAAGAGACCCAGTACTTC. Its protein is CASRPGLAGVQETQYF.

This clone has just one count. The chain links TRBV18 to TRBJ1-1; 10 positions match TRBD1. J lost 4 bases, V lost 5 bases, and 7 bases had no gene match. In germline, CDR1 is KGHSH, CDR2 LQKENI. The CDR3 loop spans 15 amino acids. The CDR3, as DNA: TGTGCCAGCTCAGAGGACAGGGGGATAGGCACTGAAGCTTTCTTT. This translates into CASSEDRGIGTEAFF.

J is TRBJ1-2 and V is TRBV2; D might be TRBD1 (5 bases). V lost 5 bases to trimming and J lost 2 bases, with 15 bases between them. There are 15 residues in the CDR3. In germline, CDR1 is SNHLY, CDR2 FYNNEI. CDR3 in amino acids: CASSPRGVPNYGYTF. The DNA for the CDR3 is TGTGCCAGCAGTCCCAGAGGGGTACCGAACTATGGCTACACCTTC.

The DNA for the CDR3 is TGTGCCTGGAGGGTCAGGGCGATCGGCACTGAAGCTTTCTTT. Translated, it gives CAWRVRAIGTEAFF. The rearrangement links TRBV30 to TRBJ1-1, with a tentative D call TRBD1 (5 bases). Per germline, CDR1 GTSNPN and CDR2 SVGIG (reference sequence). This CDR3 is built from 14 residues. Trimming removed 3 bases at V and 4 bases at J, with 15 bases between.

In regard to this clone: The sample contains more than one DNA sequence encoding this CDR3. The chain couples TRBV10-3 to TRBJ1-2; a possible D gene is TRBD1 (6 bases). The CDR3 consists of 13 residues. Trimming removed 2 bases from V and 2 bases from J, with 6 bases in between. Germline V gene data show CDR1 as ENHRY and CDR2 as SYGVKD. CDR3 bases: TGTGCCATCAGTGAGGACAGGAACTATGGCTACACCTTC. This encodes CAISEDRNYGYTF.